What follows are 9 T cell receptor beta chains derived from one specimen sequenced in a study of blood T cell repertoires in COVID-19. The method was immunoSEQ multiplex PCR; TCRdb's version includes in-frame clones alone and lacks a portion of them. The table shows 150,000 to 200,000 clones, with about nine tenths occurring only once. Sequencing was performed on peripheral blood. The receptors stem from a man aged 35 to 55 with acute or convalescent COVID-19.

The chain has TRBV5-1 and TRBJ2-3, with 10 positions matching TRBD1. J lost 2 bases, V lost 3 bases, and 3 bases had no gene match. The CDR3 runs to 15 residues. From germline, CDR1 is SGHRS and CDR2 YFSETQ. The CDR3 loop is CASSSDRGDTDTQYF. In DNA, the CDR3 is TGCGCCAGCAGCTCGGACAGGGGGGACACAGATACGCAGTATTTT.

The CDR3 loop reads CASSLDRGRGEQYF. The CDR3 region has the DNA TGTGCCAGCAGTTTAGACAGGGGGCGAGGCGAGCAGTACTTC. V usage is TRBV27 and J usage is TRBJ2-7; 10 bases are shared with TRBD1. The V gene's germline CDR1 is MNHEY and CDR2 SMNVEV (reference sequence). V lost 2 bases to trimming and J lost 6 bases; unmatched junction nucleotides: 4. This CDR3 is 14 amino acids long.

In its sample, this clone was seen once. V and J are TRBV24-1 and TRBJ1-5; D remains unclear. Between the trimmed V and J ends, which lost 6 bases and 3 bases, there was a span of 8 bases. The CDR3 consists of 13 residues. Germline V gene data show CDR1 as KGHDR and CDR2 as SFDVKD. CDR3 DNA sequence: TGTGCCACCAGTACCGGAGCCAATCAGCCCCAGCATTTT. Amino acids: CATSTGANQPQHF.

The chain is built from TRBV5-1 and TRBJ1-4, with D maybe TRBD1 (5 bases). The V gene lost 4 bases and the J gene lost 5 bases, with 15 bases spanning the gap. Per germline, CDR1 SGHRS and CDR2 YFSETQ. CDR3 size: 15 residues. In nucleotides, the CDR3 is TGCGCCAGCAGCGTCTTAGGACACGGAAATGAAAAACTGTTTTTT. It encodes CASSVLGHGNEKLFF.

The rearrangement joins TRBV25-1 to TRBJ1-3; TRBD1 agrees at 8 bases. This CDR3 region has 15 residues. CDR1 and CDR2 from the germline V gene are MGHDK and SYGVNS. V was clipped by 4 bases and J by 2 bases; unmatched bases: 4. The CDR3 sequence: CASSGGQAPGNTIYF. In DNA, the CDR3 is TGTGCCAGCAGTGGGGGACAGGCCCCTGGAAACACCATATATTTT. Full variable domain (missing parts from reference TRBV25-1 and TRBJ1-3): EADIYQTPRYLVIGTGKKITLECSQTMGHDKMYWYQQDPGMELHLIHYSYGVNSTEKGDLSSESTVSRIRTEHFPLTLESARPSHTSQYLCASSGGQAPGNTIYFGEGSWLTVV.

The rearrangement links TRBV11-2 to TRBJ2-2, with 8 positions matching TRBD2. Trimming cost V 2 bases and J 5 bases; bases outside gene matches: 4. CDR1 is SGHAT and CDR2 is FQNNGV in the germline V gene. The CDR3 runs 15 residues. The CDR3 spells CASSLIAGRTGELFF. The CDR3 DNA sequence: TGTGCCAGCAGCTTAATAGCGGGGCGAACCGGGGAGCTGTTTTTT.

The J gene is TRBJ2-2, the V gene TRBV29-1, with 8 bases that match TRBD1. This CDR3 comprises 14 residues. V shed 5 bases and J 6 bases; nucleotides not matched to a gene: 8. Germline loops: CDR1 SQVTM, CDR2 ANQGSEA. The CDR3 reads CSVPGRGQAGELFF. As DNA, the CDR3 is TGCAGCGTTCCGGGCAGGGGGCAAGCCGGGGAGCTGTTTTTT.

The V call is TRBV29-1, the J call TRBJ1-1; the D gene is possibly TRBD1 (5 bases). The CDR3 contains 12 residues. Trimming left V 6 bases short and J 0 bases short, with 8 bases between. In germline, CDR1 is SQVTM, CDR2 ANQGSEA. In nucleotides, the CDR3 is TGCAGCGTCGACAGCATGAACACTGAAGCTTTCTTT. Protein sequence: CSVDSMNTEAFF.

The rearrangement links TRBV5-1 to TRBJ2-1; 12 nucleotides match TRBD2. After removal of 4 bases from V and 8 bases from J, the junction contained 10 bases not matched to a gene. Germline V gives CDR1 SGHRS, CDR2 YFSETQ. The CDR3 totals 16 residues. In nucleotides, the CDR3 is TGCGCCAGCAGCCCGAGGACTAGCGGGGTTGGGTATGAGCAGTTCTTC. Translation gives CASSPRTSGVGYEQFF.